This T cell receptor (beta chain) was identified during a study of CD8+ T cells in alopecia areata. For the study at large: Tofacitinib administration to treated patients was oral, at 5 to 10 mg twice daily. Study-level results: Lesional scalp, especially alopecia totalis/universalis, showed higher clonality than normal scalp.

Treatment here: oral pan-JAK inhibitor, 5-10 mg twice daily. As for this clone: Its antigen remains unidentified.

Investigators isolated RNA and reverse transcribed it into cDNA to act as the sequencing template. Sequencing was performed with immunoSEQ multiplex PCR; in TCRdb, only in-frame clones are kept and a portion is missing. The sample has roughly 100,000 clones; more than 55% are singletons. Between the trimmed V and J ends, which lost 7 bases and 5 bases, there was a span of 17 bases. Germline assignment: CDR1 SQVTM and CDR2 ANQGSEA. The CDR3 is 14 residues long. The chain uses TRBV29-1 and TRBJ2-2, with D perhaps assigned TRBD1 or TRBD2 (5 bases each). This receptor was taken from a human donor with alopecia areata. The material sequenced was CD8+ T cells sorted from blood, taken at week 4, from a patient treated with tofacitinib. CDR3 in amino acids: CSAKEGRTTGELFF. DNA for the CDR3: TGCAGCGCCAAAGAGGGGAGAACGACCGGGGAGCTGTTTTTT.